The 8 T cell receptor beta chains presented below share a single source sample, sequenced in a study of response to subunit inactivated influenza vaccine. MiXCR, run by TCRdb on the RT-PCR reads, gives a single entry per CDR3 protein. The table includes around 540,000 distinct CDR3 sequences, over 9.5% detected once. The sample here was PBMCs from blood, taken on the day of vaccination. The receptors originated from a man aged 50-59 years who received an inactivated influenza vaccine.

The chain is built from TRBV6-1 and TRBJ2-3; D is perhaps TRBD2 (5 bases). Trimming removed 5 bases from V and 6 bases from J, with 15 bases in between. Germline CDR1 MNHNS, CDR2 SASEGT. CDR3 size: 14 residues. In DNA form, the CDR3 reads TGTGCCAGCAGTCTGAGGACTGGACTGGATACGCAGTATTTT. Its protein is CASSLRTGLDTQYF.

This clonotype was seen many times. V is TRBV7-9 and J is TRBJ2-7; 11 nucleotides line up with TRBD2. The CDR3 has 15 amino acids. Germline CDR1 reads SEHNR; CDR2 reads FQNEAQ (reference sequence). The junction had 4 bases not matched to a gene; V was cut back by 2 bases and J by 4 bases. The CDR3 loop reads CASSLKLAGVYEQYF. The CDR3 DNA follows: TGTGCCAGCAGCTTAAAACTAGCGGGAGTGTACGAGCAGTACTTC.

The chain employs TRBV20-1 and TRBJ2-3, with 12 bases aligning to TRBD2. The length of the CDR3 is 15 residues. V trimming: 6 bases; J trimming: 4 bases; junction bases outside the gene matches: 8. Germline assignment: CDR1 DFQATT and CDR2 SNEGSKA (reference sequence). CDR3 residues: CSANRLAGDPDTQYF. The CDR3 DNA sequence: TGCAGTGCAAATAGACTAGCGGGAGACCCAGATACGCAGTATTTT.

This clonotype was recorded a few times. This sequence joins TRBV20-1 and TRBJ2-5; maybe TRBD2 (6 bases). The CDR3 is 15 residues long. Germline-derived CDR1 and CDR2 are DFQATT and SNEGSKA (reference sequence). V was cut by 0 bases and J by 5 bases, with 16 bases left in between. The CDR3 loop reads CSARDSGRKRETQYF. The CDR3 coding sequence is TGCAGTGCTAGAGATAGCGGCAGAAAAAGGGAGACCCAGTACTTC.

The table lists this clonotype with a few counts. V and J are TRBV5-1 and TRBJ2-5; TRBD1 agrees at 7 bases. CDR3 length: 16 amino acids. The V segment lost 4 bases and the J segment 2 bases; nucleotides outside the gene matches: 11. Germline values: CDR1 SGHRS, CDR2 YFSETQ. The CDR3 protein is CASSLGTVQYQETQYF. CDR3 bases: TGCGCCAGCAGCCTCGGGACAGTTCAATATCAAGAGACCCAGTACTTC.

This CDR3 is CASSLVSLNTEAFF. The CDR3 nucleotides are TGCGCCAGCAGCTTGGTCAGCCTGAACACTGAAGCTTTCTTT. The chain has TRBV5-1 and TRBJ1-1; D is uncertain. CDR3 length equals 14 residues. Trimming cost V 0 bases and J 0 bases, with 6 bases left between them. CDR1 SGHRS and CDR2 YFSETQ come from the germline V gene.

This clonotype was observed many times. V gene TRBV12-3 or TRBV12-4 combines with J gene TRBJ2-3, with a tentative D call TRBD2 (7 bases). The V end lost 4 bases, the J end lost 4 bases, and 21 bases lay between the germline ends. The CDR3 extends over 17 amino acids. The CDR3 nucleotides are TGTGCCAGCAGTTCCCCTTGGAGGGGGAGGGAGGCAGATACGCAGTATTTT. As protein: CASSSPWRGREADTQYF.

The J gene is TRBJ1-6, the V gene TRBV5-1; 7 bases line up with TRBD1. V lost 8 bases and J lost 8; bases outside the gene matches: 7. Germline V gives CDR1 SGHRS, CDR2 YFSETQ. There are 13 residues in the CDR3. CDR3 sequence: CASRTGADSPLHF. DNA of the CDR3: TGCGCCAGTAGAACAGGGGCGGATTCACCCCTCCACTTT.